This T cell receptor beta chain was captured by sequencing in a study of cytomegalovirus exposure and HLA in healthy donors. The wider study: There were approximately 400 genotyped donors. Of these, about 81% fell in the genetic ancestry cluster associated with self-reported Caucasian donors. Study-wide results and limits: Within a later analysis, the majority of CMV-associated TCR beta chains appeared HLA-restricted. Researchers counted 180 or so TCR beta chains as cytomegalovirus-associated.

PCR was performed using 60 Vbeta and 13 Jbeta primers. Clones were read by immunoSEQ multiplex PCR, and TCRdb kept only the in-frame ones, dropping some. The sample lists tens of thousands of clones, 82% occurring once. The CDR3 has 16 amino acids. V dropped 2 bases and J dropped 6; count of bases not matched to a gene: 11. Germline V lookup: CDR1 LNHNV, CDR2 YYDKDF (reference sequence). Regarding this clone: Antigen: not known.

The material sequenced was PBMCs. The TCR comes from a woman aged 18-29 years in good health and CMV-seropositive. The V and J genes are TRBV15 and TRBJ2-7; 9 nucleotides align to TRBD1. This chain's CDR3 is CATSRQRPGTGSEQYF. As DNA, the CDR3 is TGTGCCACCAGCAGACAACGACCCGGGACAGGGTCCGAGCAGTACTTC.